What follows describes a single TCR beta chain. This clone was recorded once. Its target antigen remains unknown. Base qualities are not provided; no much larger clone lies one nucleotide away. This entry is derived from a study of blood T cell repertoires in COVID-19 (dated by TCRdb to about 2020). In terms of the full investigation: Samples from collaborators originated in the United States, Italy and Spain and spanned both the acute and convalescent phases of COVID-19. The material from the prospective study consisted of cDNA or gDNA derived from T cells, B-cell-depleted T cells, or PBMCs. The dataset comprised deeply sampled blood TCRbeta repertoires from subjects exposed to, actively infected with, or recovered from COVID-19. A freely available public database, intended as a resource for researchers studying the immune response to SARS-CoV-2, is where the repertoires were released. The samples were drawn from two sources: the first 160 participants of the ongoing ImmuneRACE study, and 1,000 to 1,500 subjects contributed by 6 global collaborators. The sample metadata nearly always contained a de-identified subject ID, COVID-19 status, age in years and sex. Where available, HLA class I and class II types were obtained from metadata supplied by the sample provider rather than from assay-based typing. Results and caveats for the whole study, not just this receptor: The amount of clinical and demographic metadata varied by source and participant and was provided uncurated.

The immunoSEQ Assay, a bias-controlled multiplex PCR, was used to amplify TCRbeta CDR3 regions from genomic DNA. The authors' analysis ran thus. Within the assay, amplification of reference gene primers was used to estimate how many nucleated cells each sample contained. To quantify the absolute abundance of each unique TCRbeta CDR3 rearrangement, sequence reads were collapsed and filtered. Productive Simpson clonality was computed per sample as the square root of Simpson's diversity index over productive rearrangements. Entries here come from immuneACCESS through TCRdb and include only in-frame sequences with V and J called. Some clones fail to appear in such tables; in the studies checked, an unresolved V gene covers under half of the shortfall, and the cause of the remainder is unknown. V and J calls and clone size are copied from that table; D and trimming were computed from the DNA. In all, the sample holds about 180,000 clones, and 80% of those were seen once. The ten top clones hold 13% to 15% of the sample.

The junction shows trimming of 0 bases on V and 4 bases on J, plus 12 bases between the germline ends. Inclusive of the bounding cysteine and phenylalanine, the CDR3 is 14 residues long. The sequence is cut down to CDR3 DNA, 42 bases in frame from base 1. For CDR1 and CDR2, the germline V gene (reference sequence) lists GTSNPN and SVGIG. Participants in the prospective study were aged 18 to 89 years, lived in about two dozen United States geographic areas, and enrolled through a virtual design. Cohort assignment in the prospective study relied on participant-reported clinical history from a screening survey and a study questionnaire. Exposed participants had been in contact, within 2 weeks of entering the study, with a person who had a PCR-confirmed or clinician-diagnosed case of COVID-19. In the prospective study, mobile phlebotomists collected whole blood, serum and a nasopharyngeal or oropharyngeal swab from each participant. Prospective study participants could optionally give additional blood draws and questionnaires over a roughly 2-month period. Prospective study blood samples were shipped either frozen or at room temperature before DNA extraction.

The clonotype comes from a man aged 60-69 years who had been exposed to COVID-19. The sequenced material came from PBMCs or T cells enriched from blood (not recorded which). Recombination linked TRBV30 to TRBJ2-5; TRBD2 could be the D gene, as 5 bases match. The base sequence is TGTGCCTGGAGTGTGGGGAGTAGTAGAGAGACCCAGTACTTC. This encodes CAWSVGSSRETQYF.